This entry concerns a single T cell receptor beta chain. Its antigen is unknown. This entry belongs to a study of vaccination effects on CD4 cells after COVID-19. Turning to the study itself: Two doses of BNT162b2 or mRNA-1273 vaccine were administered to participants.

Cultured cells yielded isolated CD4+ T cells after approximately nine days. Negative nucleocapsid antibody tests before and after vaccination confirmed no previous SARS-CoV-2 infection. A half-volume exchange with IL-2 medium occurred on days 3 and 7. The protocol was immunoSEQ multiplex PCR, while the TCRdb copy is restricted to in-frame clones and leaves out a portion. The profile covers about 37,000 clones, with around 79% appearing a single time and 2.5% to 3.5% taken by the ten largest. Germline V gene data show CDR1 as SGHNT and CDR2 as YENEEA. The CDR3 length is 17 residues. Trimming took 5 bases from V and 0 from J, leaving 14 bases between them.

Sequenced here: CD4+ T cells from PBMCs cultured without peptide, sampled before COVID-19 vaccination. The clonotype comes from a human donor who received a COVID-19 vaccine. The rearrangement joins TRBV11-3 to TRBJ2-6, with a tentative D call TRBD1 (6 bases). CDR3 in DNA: TGTGCCAGCAGCCCAGGGGCCTTCGTCTCTGGGGCCAACGTCCTGACTTTC. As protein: CASSPGAFVSGANVLTF. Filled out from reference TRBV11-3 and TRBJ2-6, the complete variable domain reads EAGVVQSPRYKIIEKKQPVAFWCNPISGHNTLYWYLQNLGQGPELLIRYENEEAVDDSQLPKDRFSAERLKGVDSTLKIQPAELGDSAVYLCASSPGAFVSGANVLTFGAGSRLTVL.